Listed below are T cell receptor beta chains from one sample, sequenced in a study of blood T cell repertoires in COVID-19. Assay used: immunoSEQ multiplex PCR; TCRdb lists only in-frame clones, some missing. The profile shows 180,000 or so clones, roughly 86% of them singletons. The sequenced sample was peripheral blood. These receptors came from a man aged 18 to 29 with acute or convalescent COVID-19. The CDR3 runs from the conserved cysteine through the conserved F or W. D genes are given only for firm matches.

J gene: TRBJ2-3; CDR3 length: 17; V gene: TRBV30; D gene: TRBD2; CDR3 protein: CAWSFLRGGSPTDTQYF; CDR3 DNA: TGTGCCTGGAGTTTTTTAAGGGGCGGGAGCCCCACAGATACGCAGTATTTT
J gene: TRBJ1-5; CDR3 length: 14; V gene: TRBV7-2; D gene: TRBD1; CDR3 protein: CASSLGQGNQPQHF; CDR3 DNA: TGTGCCAGCAGCTTAGGACAGGGTAATCAGCCCCAGCATTTT
J gene: TRBJ2-3; CDR3 length: 12; V gene: TRBV7-9; D gene: -; CDR3 protein: CASLDLADTQYF; CDR3 DNA: TGTGCCAGCCTCGACTTGGCAGATACGCAGTATTTT
J gene: TRBJ1-6; CDR3 length: 16; V gene: TRBV7-8; D gene: -; CDR3 protein: CASSLQGSTYNSPLHF; CDR3 DNA: TGTGCCAGCAGCTTACAGGGAAGTACCTATAATTCACCCCTCCACTTT
J gene: TRBJ2-1; CDR3 length: 19; V gene: TRBV10-1; D gene: TRBD1; CDR3 protein: CASSGQARRQGDTYNEQFF; CDR3 DNA: TGCGCCAGCAGTGGTCAAGCCAGAAGACAGGGCGACACCTACAATGAGCAGTTCTTC
J gene: TRBJ1-1; CDR3 length: 15; V gene: TRBV7-2; D gene: -; CDR3 protein: CASILPELRNTEAFF; CDR3 DNA: TGTGCCAGCATTCTCCCCGAACTTAGGAACACTGAAGCTTTCTTT
J gene: TRBJ1-3; CDR3 length: 16; V gene: TRBV5-1; D gene: -; CDR3 protein: CASSLAIGHSGNTIYF; CDR3 DNA: TGCGCCAGCAGCTTGGCCATAGGACACTCTGGAAACACCATATATTTT
J gene: TRBJ2-5; CDR3 length: 17; V gene: TRBV3-1/TRBV3-2; D gene: TRBD2; CDR3 protein: CASSQASGGAVEETQYF; CDR3 DNA: TGTGCCAGCAGCCAAGCCAGCGGGGGGGCAGTAGAAGAGACCCAGTACTTC
J gene: TRBJ1-2; CDR3 length: 15; V gene: TRBV10-3; D gene: TRBD1; CDR3 protein: CAISESGQGVNGYTF; CDR3 DNA: TGTGCCATCAGTGAGTCGGGACAGGGCGTAAATGGCTACACCTTC
J gene: TRBJ1-1; CDR3 length: 14; V gene: TRBV9; D gene: -; CDR3 protein: CASSVGQKETEAFF; CDR3 DNA: TGTGCCAGCAGCGTTGGACAGAAGGAGACTGAAGCTTTCTTT
J gene: TRBJ2-7; CDR3 length: 13; V gene: TRBV7-9; D gene: TRBD1; CDR3 protein: CASSRTGTYEQYF; CDR3 DNA: TGTGCCAGCAGCAGGACAGGGACCTACGAGCAGTACTTC
J gene: TRBJ2-7; CDR3 length: 12; V gene: TRBV2; D gene: -; CDR3 protein: CASSGQTYEQYF; CDR3 DNA: TGTGCCAGCAGTGGACAGACCTACGAGCAGTACTTC
J gene: TRBJ1-4; CDR3 length: 19; V gene: TRBV2; D gene: -; CDR3 protein: CASSEVGWGALRTNEKLFF; CDR3 DNA: TGTGCCAGCAGTGAAGTCGGGTGGGGAGCCTTGAGAACTAATGAAAAACTGTTTTTT
J gene: TRBJ2-5; CDR3 length: 17; V gene: TRBV9; D gene: TRBD2; CDR3 protein: CASSGTGLEAPGETQYF; CDR3 DNA: TGTGCCAGCAGCGGTACGGGACTAGAAGCGCCGGGAGAGACCCAGTACTTC
J gene: TRBJ2-1; CDR3 length: 16; V gene: TRBV7-6; D gene: TRBD2; CDR3 protein: CASSLGGLGPYNEQFF; CDR3 DNA: TGTGCCAGCAGCTTAGGGGGACTAGGGCCATACAATGAGCAGTTCTTC
J gene: TRBJ1-3; CDR3 length: 15; V gene: TRBV19; D gene: TRBD1; CDR3 protein: CASSMDRFSGNTIYF; CDR3 DNA: TGTGCCAGTAGTATGGACAGGTTCTCTGGAAACACCATATATTTT
J gene: TRBJ1-2; CDR3 length: 14; V gene: TRBV27; D gene: -; CDR3 protein: CASSIGGEYYGYTF; CDR3 DNA: TGTGCCAGCAGCATAGGGGGGGAATACTATGGCTACACCTTC